What follows are 24 T cell receptor beta chains derived from one specimen sequenced in a study of control samples from healthy donors and cancer patients. The protocol was immunoSEQ multiplex PCR, while the TCRdb copy is restricted to in-frame clones and leaves out a portion. The sample has more than 150,000 clones, over 85% seen once. Input material: blood. All receptors derive from a man aged 18 to 29 in good health.

V usage is TRBV6-5 and J usage is TRBJ2-1, with D possibly being TRBD1 or TRBD2 (5 bases each). CDR1 is MNHEY and CDR2 is SVGAGI in the germline V gene. The V end lost 4 bases, the J end lost 8 bases, and 15 bases lay between the germline ends. The CDR3 consists of 14 residues. CDR3 DNA: TGTGCCAGCAGTTCTGCACTGGGACGCGATGAGCAGTTCTTC. Translating it yields CASSSALGRDEQFF.

The rearrangement links TRBV2 to TRBJ1-6; no definite D call. The CDR3 has 11 residues. Between the trimmed V and J ends, which lost 7 bases and 8 bases, there was a span of 6 bases. The germline gives CDR1 SNHLY, CDR2 FYNNEI. The CDR3: CASTAYSPLHF. The CDR3, as DNA: TGTGCCAGCACGGCGTATTCACCCCTCCACTTT. Using reference TRBV2 and TRBJ1-6 for the parts outside the CDR3, the full variable domain is EPEVTQTPSHQVTQMGQEVILRCVPISNHLYFYWYRQILGQKVEFLVSFYNNEISEKSEIFDDQFSVERPDGSNFTLKIRSTKLEDSAMYFCASTAYSPLHFGNGTRLTVT.

J is TRBJ2-1 and V is TRBV28, with D hard to call. This CDR3 contains 13 residues. CDR1 MDHEN and CDR2 SYDVKM come from the germline V gene. Trimming pared 6 bases from V and 5 bases from J, leaving 11 bases between. CDR3: CASRADAHNEQFF. For the CDR3, the DNA is TGTGCCAGCAGGGCTGACGCCCACAATGAGCAGTTCTTC.

The chain links TRBV6-2 or TRBV6-3 to TRBJ1-6, with unresolved D. This CDR3 region has 13 residues. Germline loops: CDR1 MNHEY, CDR2 SVGEGT. Between the trimmed V and J ends, which lost 5 bases and 16 bases, there was a span of 18 bases. Here the CDR3 reads CASSLDGPDGLHF. CDR3 nucleotide sequence: TGTGCCAGCAGTCTAGACGGGCCCGACGGACTCCACTTT.

The rearrangement uses TRBV24-1 and TRBJ2-3; D might be TRBD1 (6 bases). Germline V gene sequence: CDR1 KGHDR, CDR2 SFDVKD. CDR3 length: 16 amino acids. V gave up 2 bases and J gave up 5 bases, with 16 bases separating them. This chain's CDR3 is CATSDSTGRAEDTQYF. CDR3 bases: TGTGCCACCAGTGATTCCACAGGGCGCGCAGAAGATACGCAGTATTTT.

The chain carries TRBV9 and TRBJ2-1, with D possibly being TRBD1 (5 bases). The CDR3 covers 18 residues. Trimming took off 0 bases at V and 0 bases at J, with 16 bases between the two ends. CDR1 and CDR2 (germline): SGDLS, YYNGEE. This chain's CDR3 is CASSVGSPRQHSYNEQFF. The CDR3 DNA is TGTGCCAGCAGCGTAGGGTCACCAAGACAGCACTCCTACAATGAGCAGTTCTTC.

This clone came up once. The chain links TRBV2 to TRBJ1-2; D perhaps matches TRBD1 (6 bases). V lost 3 bases and J lost 5, with 13 bases in between. The CDR3 is made up of 14 amino acids. Germline CDR1 SNHLY, CDR2 FYNNEI. CDR3 protein: CASSEEGGLYGYTF. CDR3 coding DNA: TGTGCCAGCAGTGAGGAGGGGGGGTTATATGGCTACACCTTC.

The chain links TRBV15 to TRBJ1-3; unclear D gene. The CDR3 length is 15 residues. V lost 0 bases and J 2 bases, leaving 8 bases between the germline ends. The germline gives CDR1 LNHNV, CDR2 YYDKDF (reference sequence). The chain's CDR3 is CATSRDRRTGNTIYF. The CDR3, as DNA: TGTGCCACCAGCAGAGATAGGCGGACTGGAAACACCATATATTTT.

The chain couples TRBV5-1 to TRBJ2-3, with D uncertain. Germline CDR1 is SGHRS and CDR2 is YFSETQ. V was trimmed by 0 bases and J by 5 bases, leaving 10 bases between them. There are 14 residues in the CDR3. CDR3 in DNA: TGCGCCAGCAGCTTGGAAAGGGAAGGAGATACGCAGTATTTT. This gives the protein CASSLEREGDTQYF.

The CDR3 coding sequence is TGTGCCATTGACCGAGCAGCGGGGGTCGACAATGAGCAGTTCTTC. It yields the protein CAIDRAAGVDNEQFF. The V and J genes are TRBV30 and TRBJ2-1; 8 bases are a match to TRBD2. Germline values: CDR1 GTSNPN, CDR2 SVGIG (reference sequence). The CDR3 has 15 residues. Losses at the gene ends were 8 bases for V and 5 bases for J; bases not matched to a gene: 14.

The V gene is TRBV25-1, the J gene TRBJ2-3, with a tentative D call TRBD2 (6 bases). Trimming cost V 1 base and J 8 bases, with 16 bases left between them. Germline lookup yields CDR1 MGHDK and CDR2 SYGVNS. The CDR3 is 15 residues long. This CDR3 is CASSEWGERETTQYF. Here the CDR3 DNA reads TGTGCCAGCAGTGAATGGGGGGAGAGGGAGACTACGCAGTATTTT.

The table lists this clone with a count of one. This chain connects TRBV28 to TRBJ1-5, with D maybe TRBD1 (5 bases). The germline gives CDR1 MDHEN, CDR2 SYDVKM. This CDR3 is built from 16 residues. The germline V and J ends were trimmed by 2 bases and 4 bases, with 15 bases remaining between them. CDR3 sequence reads: CASSLNRGGANQPQHF. CDR3 nucleotide sequence: TGTGCCAGCAGTTTAAATCGGGGAGGGGCTAATCAGCCCCAGCATTTT.

The chain combines TRBV9 with TRBJ1-3; no clear D gene. The CDR3 is 15 residues long. The V end lost 3 bases, the J end lost 6 bases, and 16 bases lay between the germline ends. Germline V gene data show CDR1 as SGDLS and CDR2 as YYNGEE. The CDR3 sequence: CASSGIVGNVNTIYF. CDR3 in DNA: TGTGCCAGCAGCGGTATTGTGGGGAATGTAAACACCATATATTTT.

The chain links TRBV6-4 to TRBJ2-7; D perhaps matches TRBD2 (5 bases). V was cut by 0 bases and J by 5 bases, with 14 bases left in between. Germline values: CDR1 MRHNA, CDR2 SNTAGT. This CDR3 comprises 15 residues. The CDR3 nucleotides are TGTGCCAGCAGTGACTCGAGGGAGCGAGGAGACGAGCAGTACTTC. The encoded protein is CASSDSRERGDEQYF.

The chain is built from TRBV5-1 and TRBJ2-5; unclear D gene. Germline assignment: CDR1 SGHRS and CDR2 YFSETQ. The CDR3 is 11 residues long. V shed 3 bases and J shed 5 bases, with 5 bases lying between them. Here the CDR3 reads CASSYLETQYF. DNA of the CDR3: TGCGCCAGCAGCTACTTGGAGACCCAGTACTTC.

This chain joins TRBV27 and TRBJ2-6, with D perhaps matching TRBD2 (5 bases). The V end lost 6 bases, the J end lost 0 bases, and 9 bases lay between the germline ends. Germline CDR1 MNHEY, CDR2 SMNVEV (reference sequence). There are 15 residues in the CDR3. CDR3 DNA sequence: TGTGCCAGCAGACAAGCGGTCTCTGGGGCCAACGTCCTGACTTTC. Its protein is CASRQAVSGANVLTF.

The CDR3 DNA reads TGTGCCAGCAGCCTCCCAACTACTAGCGGGGGACCGACAGATACGCAGTATTTT. Translated: CASSLPTTSGGPTDTQYF. The gene calls are TRBV7-2 and TRBJ2-3, with 11 bases fitting TRBD2. Germline V gene lookup returns CDR1 SGHTA and CDR2 FQGNSA. With 5 bases clipped from V and 3 bases from J, the junction kept 13 bases outside the gene matches. The CDR3 is made up of 18 amino acids.

This chain joins TRBV7-2 and TRBJ1-3; D is uncertain. V lost 3 bases and J 0 bases, leaving 15 bases between the germline ends. Germline V gene lookup returns CDR1 SGHTA and CDR2 FQGNSA. There are 17 residues in the CDR3. CDR3 loop: CASSFASTLSSGNTIYF. As DNA, the CDR3 is TGTGCCAGCAGCTTCGCCTCGACGTTGAGCTCTGGAAACACCATATATTTT. The full variable domain, rest sourced from reference TRBV7-2 and TRBJ1-3, is GAGVSQSPSNKVTEKGKDVELRCDPISGHTALYWYRQSLGQGLEFLIYFQGNSAPDKSGLPSDRFSAERTGGSVSTLTIQRTQQEDSAVYLCASSFASTLSSGNTIYFGEGSWLTVV.

The V call is TRBV9, the J call TRBJ2-3, with TRBD1 matching 9 bases. V was pared by 5 bases and J by 6 bases, with 4 bases of the junction left unmatched. Germline CDR1 and CDR2: SGDLS and YYNGEE. The length of the CDR3 is 13 residues. CDR3 amino acids: CASSFGTGDTQYF. CDR3 in DNA: TGTGCCAGCAGTTTTGGGACAGGGGATACGCAGTATTTT.

The chain has TRBV2 and TRBJ2-5; TRBD1 is a possible D gene (5 bases). The V gene lost 1 base and the J gene lost 5 bases, with 11 bases spanning the gap. The CDR3 loop spans 14 amino acids. Germline CDR1 reads SNHLY; CDR2 reads FYNNEI. CDR3 sequence: CASSEEGLGETQYF. Written as DNA, the CDR3 is TGTGCCAGCAGTGAAGAGGGGCTCGGGGAGACCCAGTACTTC.

The chain employs TRBV5-5 and TRBJ1-1; a weak D match, TRBD1 (5 bases). Looked up from germline, CDR1 is SGHKS and CDR2 is YYEKEE (reference sequence). Trimming pared 0 bases from V and 7 bases from J, leaving 16 bases between. The CDR3 is 15 amino acids. This chain's CDR3 is CASSLVYTGAGEAFF. As DNA, the CDR3 is TGTGCCAGCAGCTTGGTCTATACTGGGGCAGGTGAAGCTTTCTTT.

The chain is built from TRBV2 and TRBJ2-3, with TRBD2 matching 8 bases. There are 14 residues in the CDR3. V trimming: 6 bases; J trimming: 1 base; junction bases outside the gene matches: 3. CDR1 and CDR2 (germline): SNHLY, FYNNEI. DNA of the CDR3: TGTGCCAGCAGGGAACTAGCGGGCACAGATACGCAGTATTTT. It translates to CASRELAGTDTQYF.

This chain connects TRBV3-1 (or the pseudogene TRBV3-2) to TRBJ1-1, with D possibly matching TRBD1 (5 bases). The CDR3 has 16 residues. Trimming cost V 5 bases and J 0 bases, with 16 bases left between them. CDR1 LGHDT and CDR2 YNNKEL come from the germline V gene (reference sequence). This CDR3 reads CASSFRGSNMNTEAFF. For the CDR3, the DNA is TGTGCCAGCAGCTTCCGGGGGTCAAATATGAACACTGAAGCTTTCTTT.

This clone was counted between two and nine times. The chain carries TRBV14 and TRBJ1-4; D is perhaps TRBD1 (6 bases). V lost 2 bases, J lost 5 bases, and 12 bases lay in between. There are 15 residues in the CDR3. Per germline, CDR1 SGHDN and CDR2 FVKESK. CDR3 DNA sequence: TGTGCCAGCAGCCAACAAGGGACACGAAATGAAAAACTGTTTTTT. Protein sequence: CASSQQGTRNEKLFF.